These T cell receptor beta chains were read from a single sample in a study of T-cell memory formation after mild COVID-19. MiXCR, applied by TCRdb to the 5' RACE reads, yields one record per CDR3 protein. Of hundreds of thousands of distinct CDR3 sequences listed, 15% to 20% were seen once; the top ten hold 20% to 25%. The sample taken for sequencing was PBMCs or a T cell subset sorted from them (not recorded which). All receptors come from a man between 18 and 29 years old who had mild COVID-19 (a few samples of this study predate the infection). Cell type and time point are not known. CDR3s leave out the opening cysteine and the closing phenylalanine or tryptophan.

v_call: TRBV20-1
cdr3_aa: SAARTSGSYEQY

v_call: TRBV6-6
cdr3_aa: ASSYSKAVVTTEKLF

v_call: TRBV4-3
cdr3_aa: ASSQGGFGNSPLH

v_call: TRBV7-2
cdr3_aa: ASSPVPGAGYT

v_call: TRBV7-9
cdr3_aa: ASSKTTDFATQY

v_call: TRBV7-7
cdr3_aa: ASSPGPRGRSGANVLT

v_call: TRBV29-1
cdr3_aa: SAEPRKTDTQY

v_call: TRBV14
cdr3_aa: ASSPGTGYNEQF

v_call: TRBV7-2
cdr3_aa: ASSLDQQAVFYGYT

v_call: TRBV6-6
cdr3_aa: ASSPQGNTQY

v_call: TRBV4-1
cdr3_aa: ASSHLDILAYNEQF

v_call: TRBV29-1
cdr3_aa: SVGEGSNQPQH

v_call: TRBV6-5
cdr3_aa: ASSYSFGTGTNSPLH

v_call: TRBV7-2
cdr3_aa: ASSSGRLEQY

v_call: TRBV6-2/TRBV6-3
cdr3_aa: ASSSPYGYT

v_call: TRBV5-1
cdr3_aa: ASSQTTGETQY

v_call: TRBV12-3/TRBV12-4
cdr3_aa: ASRLAAGPDTQY

v_call: TRBV5-1
cdr3_aa: ASSWGRTVNTEAF

v_call: TRBV12-3/TRBV12-4
cdr3_aa: ASSMALAGVTGELF

v_call: TRBV7-2
cdr3_aa: ASSRLLRNTGELF

v_call: TRBV14
cdr3_aa: ASSHGTGYEQY

v_call: TRBV4-1
cdr3_aa: ASSQDWREEYGYT

v_call: TRBV29-1
cdr3_aa: SGTDHLVGNEQF

v_call: TRBV20-1
cdr3_aa: SAGAFQGAETQY

v_call: TRBV20-1
cdr3_aa: SAETNYNEQF

v_call: TRBV29-1
cdr3_aa: SFNRNMDTEAF

v_call: TRBV5-1
cdr3_aa: ASSLARGSSTGELF

v_call: TRBV3-1
cdr3_aa: ASSQVIAGGSGELF

v_call: TRBV4-3
cdr3_aa: ASSPPYLEVRKGGYT

v_call: TRBV6-2/TRBV6-3
cdr3_aa: ASSYHQTSGGNNEQF

v_call: TRBV7-2
cdr3_aa: ASSLEGQGNTEAF

v_call: TRBV7-8
cdr3_aa: ASSLGPSGGEAKNIQY

v_call: TRBV5-8
cdr3_aa: ASSLYQDTQY